The 5 T cell receptor beta chains below come from one sample, sequenced in a study of CD8 T cells in Susac syndrome. It was with random hexamers that 0.5 to 1 ug RNA was reverse transcribed. TCRdb used MiXCR to reprocess the immunoSEQ multiplex PCR reads, holding one entry per CDR3 protein. The sample holds 210,000 or so distinct CDR3 sequences; approximately 90% are singletons and the top ten take over 0.1%. The source material was CD8+ T cells from PBMCs. All receptors derive from a human donor with multiple sclerosis.

This sequence joins TRBV5-6 and TRBJ2-1; D is possibly TRBD2 (6 bases). The CDR3 covers 16 residues. V was trimmed by 4 bases and J by 7 bases, leaving 21 bases between them. Germline V lookup: CDR1 SGHDT, CDR2 YYEEEE. DNA of the CDR3: TGTGCCAGCAGCCCGGGAGTAGGACCCGTCGGGAATGAGCAGTTCTTC. Amino acids: CASSPGVGPVGNEQFF.

The chain is built from TRBV27 and TRBJ1-2; tentative D call: TRBD1 (6 bases). The germline gives CDR1 MNHEY, CDR2 SMNVEV (reference sequence). This CDR3 is 14 amino acids long. The germline V and J ends were trimmed by 4 bases and 1 base, with 10 bases remaining between them. CDR3 amino acids: CASSSGGLNYGYTF. The CDR3 DNA reads as TGTGCCAGCAGTTCTGGGGGCCTTAACTATGGCTACACCTTC.

The chain is built from TRBV12-3 or TRBV12-4 and TRBJ1-1; D ambiguous. The CDR3 loop spans 18 amino acids. V lost 11 bases and J 9 bases, leaving 37 bases between the germline ends. The CDR3 loop reads CASRGGVIGRTYSPKAFF. Here the CDR3 DNA reads TGTGCCTCCCGTGGTGGCGTTATCGGACGCACCTATAGTCCTAAAGCTTTCTTT.

The chain combines TRBV4-1 with TRBJ1-2; 12 nucleotides agree with TRBD1. The CDR3 is 15 amino acids. Germline V gene lookup returns CDR1 MGHRA and CDR2 YSYEKL. Trimming at V came to 0 bases and at J to 6 bases, leaving 2 bases not matched to a gene. In nucleotides, the CDR3 is TGCGCCAGCAGCCAAGAGGGACAGGGGGCGGATGGCTACACCTTC. This codes for CASSQEGQGADGYTF.

V usage is TRBV25-1 and J usage is TRBJ2-6; possibly TRBD1 for D (6 bases). Between the trimmed V and J ends, which lost 4 bases and 0 bases, there was a span of 10 bases. This CDR3 has 16 residues. Germline assignment: CDR1 MGHDK and CDR2 SYGVNS. In DNA form, the CDR3 reads TGTGCCAGCAGTGGCGGACAGAACTCTGGGGCCAACGTCCTGACTTTC. It specifies CASSGGQNSGANVLTF.